Shown below are 20 T cell receptor beta chains from a single sample sequenced in a study of blood T cell repertoires in COVID-19. TCRdb's copy holds only in-frame clones and misses some; the assay was immunoSEQ multiplex PCR. The data contain roughly 180,000 clones, 81% of them singletons. The specimen was peripheral blood. Source of these receptors: a woman in her thirties or forties with COVID-19, enrolled during active disease.

The V gene is TRBV18, the J gene TRBJ1-3; D gene unclear. CDR3 size: 14 residues. Trimming left V 3 bases short and J 0 bases short, with 6 bases between. The V gene's germline CDR1 is KGHSH and CDR2 LQKENI. The CDR3 spells CASSPSNSGNTIYF. The CDR3 DNA reads as TGTGCCAGCTCACCGAGTAACTCTGGAAACACCATATATTTT.

V and J are TRBV7-9 and TRBJ2-1; D not certain. The CDR3 runs to 12 residues. CDR1 SEHNR and CDR2 FQNEAQ come from the germline V gene (reference sequence). Trimming stripped 6 bases from V and 6 bases from J, with 9 bases between. This CDR3 is CASSLSVNEQFF. CDR3 nucleotides: TGTGCCAGCAGTTTAAGCGTCAATGAGCAGTTCTTC.

The chain combines TRBV5-6 with TRBJ2-5, with TRBD1 identical over 10 bases. Germline V gives CDR1 SGHDT, CDR2 YYEEEE. V shed 0 bases, J shed 2 bases, and the junction held 4 bases outside the gene matches. The CDR3 contains 16 residues. For the CDR3, the DNA is TGTGCCAGCAGCTTGGGACCGGGACAGGGGCAAGAGACCCAGTACTTC. Translation: CASSLGPGQGQETQYF.

The chain combines TRBV19 with TRBJ1-6; 8 bases align to TRBD1. The V gene end was trimmed by 7 bases and the J gene end by 6 bases; junction bases not matched to a gene: 5. CDR1 and CDR2 (germline): LNHDA, SQIVND (reference sequence). The CDR3 spans 14 residues. The CDR3 bases are TGTGCCAGTACCATCACAGGGGGTAATTCACCCCTCCACTTT. Translation gives CASTITGGNSPLHF. The entire variable domain, with the rest obtained from reference TRBV19 and TRBJ1-6, is as follows: DGGITQSPKYLFRKEGQNVTLSCEQNLNHDAMYWYRQDPGQGLRLIYYSQIVNDFQKGDIAEGYSVSREKKESFPLTVTSAQKNPTAFYLCASTITGGNSPLHFGNGTRLTVT.

The V gene is TRBV5-8, the J gene TRBJ2-6; no firm D call. With 0 bases removed from V and 4 bases from J, the gap between germline ends came to 8 bases. Germline V gene lookup returns CDR1 SGHTS and CDR2 YDEGEE. This CDR3 is 15 amino acids long. CDR3: CASSLEQFGANVLTF. The CDR3 region has the DNA TGTGCCAGCAGCTTGGAACAGTTCGGGGCCAACGTCCTGACTTTC.

The J gene is TRBJ2-1, the V gene TRBV5-4; a weak D match, TRBD2 (5 bases). Looked up from germline, CDR1 is SGHNT and CDR2 is YYREEE (reference sequence). The CDR3 loop spans 15 amino acids. V was cut by 6 bases and J by 5 bases, with 18 bases left in between. Here the CDR3 reads CASTLDLAVHNEQFF. CDR3 coding DNA: TGTGCCAGCACTCTTGACCTAGCAGTCCACAATGAGCAGTTCTTC.

The rearrangement uses TRBV7-9 and TRBJ2-1, with TRBD1 matching 8 bases. J lost 10 bases, V lost 5 bases, and 7 bases had no gene match. Germline lookup yields CDR1 SEHNR and CDR2 FQNEAQ (reference sequence). The CDR3 extends over 13 amino acids. The DNA of the CDR3 is TGTGCCAGCAGCACACACAACAGGGGGGAGCAGTTCTTC. Translation: CASSTHNRGEQFF. The full variable domain, its missing parts supplied by reference TRBV7-9 and TRBJ2-1, is DTGVSQNPRHKITKRGQNVTFRCDPISEHNRLYWYRQTLGQGPEFLTYFQNEAQLEKSRLLSDRFSAERPKGSFSTLEIQRTEQGDSAMYLCASSTHNRGEQFFGPGTRLTVL.

The chain combines TRBV24-1 with TRBJ2-2; D is unclear. The CDR3 spans 15 residues. V was trimmed by 3 bases and J by 5 bases, leaving 12 bases between them. The germline V gene encodes CDR1 KGHDR and CDR2 SFDVKD. In nucleotides, the CDR3 is TGTGCCACCAGTGATGCCCTGCGGCCGACCGGGGAGCTGTTTTTT. This encodes CATSDALRPTGELFF.

This clone occurred once. The chain is built from TRBV21-1 and TRBJ2-1; whether TRBD2, the table's D call, matches the DNA was not checked. TRBV21-1 is termed a pseudogene. The CDR3 covers 17 residues. CDR3 sequence reads: CASSKGSIAGGKNEQFF. Here the CDR3 DNA reads TGTGCCAGCAGCAAAGGTTCCATAGCGGGGGGTAAGAATGAGCAGTTCTTC.

This clone showed up just once. The chain recombines TRBV4-2 with TRBJ2-7; TRBD2 might be the D (5 bases). CDR1 and CDR2 from the germline V gene are LGHNA and YNFKEQ. The CDR3 loop spans 14 amino acids. V lost 1 base, J lost 3 bases, and 10 bases lay in between. CDR3 nucleotide sequence: TGTGCCAGCAGCCAAGGATGGGGAGACTACGAGCAGTACTTC. Translating it yields CASSQGWGDYEQYF.

The V gene is TRBV6-5, the J gene TRBJ1-3, with D uncertain. Germline CDR1 and CDR2: MNHEY and SVGAGI. The CDR3 has 14 residues. Deletions cut 10 bases from V and 0 bases from J, with 13 bases between. The CDR3 loop is CATSEGGSGNTIYF. CDR3 nucleotides: TGTGCCACTTCAGAGGGAGGCTCTGGAAACACCATATATTTT.

The rearrangement uses TRBV9 and TRBJ2-1; 7 nucleotides align to TRBD2. J was trimmed by 7 bases and V by 2 bases; bases with no gene match: 6. The CDR3 has 14 residues. Germline V CDR1 and CDR2: SGDLS, YYNGEE. The CDR3 region has the DNA TGTGCCAGCAGCGTTCCGGGAGGCGGGAATGAGCAGTTCTTC. Residues: CASSVPGGGNEQFF.

The V call is TRBV18, the J call TRBJ1-4, with TRBD1 identical over 9 bases. This CDR3 has 16 amino acids. Germline assignment: CDR1 KGHSH and CDR2 LQKENI. The V gene end was trimmed by 2 bases and the J gene end by 2 bases; junction bases not matched to a gene: 3. The DNA of the CDR3 is TGTGCCAGCTCACCAGGGACAGGGTTCACTAATGAAAAACTGTTTTTT. Translated, it gives CASSPGTGFTNEKLFF.

This clone was found a few times. V gene TRBV2 combines with J gene TRBJ2-5; 16 bases match TRBD2. J was trimmed by 4 bases and V by 4 bases; bases with no gene match: 3. The CDR3 runs to 16 residues. Germline loops: CDR1 SNHLY, CDR2 FYNNEI. As DNA, the CDR3 is TGTGCCAGCAGTGGGGGACTAGCGGGAGGGCCAGAGACCCAGTACTTC. It yields the protein CASSGGLAGGPETQYF.

The J gene is TRBJ2-3, the V gene TRBV6-5, with D hard to call. This CDR3 region has 11 residues. Germline assignment: CDR1 MNHEY and CDR2 SVGAGI. Trimming stripped 6 bases from V and 5 bases from J, with 6 bases between. The CDR3 region is CASRNRDTQYF. For the CDR3, the DNA is TGTGCCAGCAGAAACAGAGATACGCAGTATTTT.

The rearrangement uses TRBV2 and TRBJ2-2; 7 bases agree with TRBD1. The CDR3 is 15 amino acids. Trimming took 6 bases from V and 5 from J; bases not matched to a gene: 9. Germline V gene sequence: CDR1 SNHLY, CDR2 FYNNEI. CDR3 loop: CASRATGDVTGELFF. The CDR3 region has the DNA TGTGCCAGCAGAGCTACAGGGGACGTAACCGGGGAGCTGTTTTTT.

The chain combines TRBV19 with TRBJ2-7; 7 bases are a match to TRBD2. This CDR3 contains 15 residues. Per the germline V gene, CDR1 is LNHDA and CDR2 is SQIVND (reference sequence). Trimming cost V 1 base and J 2 bases; bases outside gene matches: 5. For the CDR3, the DNA is TGTGCCAGTAGTATAGTTCTAGCGGAGACCTACGAGCAGTACTTC. This translates into CASSIVLAETYEQYF.

The V and J genes are TRBV5-6 and TRBJ1-1; 8 nucleotides match TRBD1. This CDR3 is built from 17 residues. Trimming took 0 bases from V and 3 from J; bases not matched to a gene: 10. The V gene's germline CDR1 is SGHDT and CDR2 YYEEEE. As DNA, the CDR3 is TGTGCCAGCAGCTTGGCTGGGACAGGCCTTCCGGACACTGAAGCTTTCTTT. It is translated as CASSLAGTGLPDTEAFF.

CDR3 region: CASSLDLAGEQFF. The CDR3, as DNA: TGCGCCAGCAGCTTGGATCTAGCGGGGGAGCAGTTCTTC. The genes are TRBV5-1 and TRBJ2-1, with 9 bases lining up with TRBD2. V was pared by 0 bases and J by 10 bases, with 2 bases of the junction left unmatched. The CDR3 loop spans 13 amino acids. The V gene's germline CDR1 is SGHRS and CDR2 YFSETQ.

The chain couples TRBV7-3 to TRBJ2-7, with D unclear. The CDR3 spans 11 residues. The germline V and J ends were trimmed by 5 bases and 2 bases, with 4 bases remaining between them. Germline CDR1 SGHTA, CDR2 FQGTGA. The CDR3 DNA is TGTGCCAGCAGCCCTCCCTACGAGCAGTACGTC. Its translation is CASSPPYEQYV.